This TCR beta chain originates from a study of T cells after yellow fever vaccination. Findings of the study overall: Boosting was followed by the reappearance of most primary-vaccination clones (roughly 95% CD4, 70% to 90% CD8).

A note on this clonotype: Its antigen is undetermined.

Trimming removed 8 bases from V and 9 bases from J, with 17 bases in between. This CDR3 is built from 13 residues. TCRdb used MiXCR to reprocess the 5' RACE reads, holding one entry per CDR3 protein. Found here are 300,000 to 450,000 distinct CDR3 sequences, roughly 6.2% of them singletons; the top ten hold 15%. Sequenced material: PBMCs, taken 5 days after the yellow fever booster vaccination. The chain carries TRBV12-3 or TRBV12-4 and TRBJ1-5; D is ambiguous. The clonotype comes from a man aged 25 to 40 who received the YFV17D yellow fever vaccine. The CDR3 spells CASRLVPAGPQHF. CDR3 DNA sequence: TGTGCCAGCCGTCTGGTGCCGGCGGGGCCCCAGCATTTT.